Presented here are 7 T cell receptor beta chains from one specimen sequenced in a study of blood T cell repertoires in COVID-19. Repertoires were generated with immunoSEQ multiplex PCR, while TCRdb's copy carries only in-frame clones and drops some. Of fewer than 400,000 clones listed, 88% are singletons. Input material: PBMCs or T cells enriched from blood (not recorded which). All receptors come from a man younger than 40 who had recovered from COVID-19.

The chain joins TRBV1 to TRBJ2-2; TRBD1, the table's D call, was not compared with the DNA. TRBV1 is given as a pseudogene. The CDR3 consists of 14 residues. In DNA form, the CDR3 reads TGCACCAGCAAGGACACGCAGAACACCGGGGAGCTGTTTTTT. The encoded protein is CTSKDTQNTGELFF.

The rearrangement joins TRBV3-1 (or the pseudogene TRBV3-2) to TRBJ2-7; TRBD2 matches 10 bases. Germline CDR1 reads LGHDT; CDR2 reads YNNKEL (reference sequence). The CDR3 length is 16 residues. After removal of 0 bases from V and 0 bases from J, the junction contained 2 bases not matched to a gene. CDR3 sequence (DNA): TGTGCCAGCAGCCAAGAACCTAGCGGGAGCTCCTACGAGCAGTACTTC. This encodes CASSQEPSGSSYEQYF.

The chain uses TRBV18 and TRBJ2-1; 8 bases map to TRBD1. J gave up 5 bases and V 6 bases, and 6 bases lay outside the gene matches. The V gene's germline CDR1 is KGHSH and CDR2 LQKENI. The CDR3 runs to 14 residues. As DNA, the CDR3 is TGTGCCAGCTCCAGGACAGGGTCGAACAATGAGCAGTTCTTC. It codes for CASSRTGSNNEQFF.

This sequence joins TRBV11-2 and TRBJ2-3, with D possibly being TRBD2 (6 bases). This CDR3 has 16 amino acids. V was shortened by 5 bases and J by 2 bases, with 17 bases between the two germline ends. Germline CDR1 and CDR2: SGHAT and FQNNGV. The CDR3 nucleotides are TGTGCCAGCAGCAAACGCCGGGACTCGTACACAGATACGCAGTATTTT. It translates to CASSKRRDSYTDTQYF.

The V call is TRBV9, the J call TRBJ2-3; 7 nucleotides match TRBD1. The CDR3 runs 14 residues. After removal of 1 base from V and 5 bases from J, the junction contained 4 bases not matched to a gene. The V gene's germline CDR1 is SGDLS and CDR2 YYNGEE. CDR3 nucleotides: TGTGCCAGCAGCGTACAAGGGGGCCAAGATACGCAGTATTTT. This encodes CASSVQGGQDTQYF. Drawing the rest from reference TRBV9 and TRBJ2-3, the complete variable domain is DSGVTQTPKHLITATGQRVTLRCSPRSGDLSVYWYQQSLDQGLQFLIQYYNGEERAKGNILERFSAQQFPDLHSELNLSSLELGDSALYFCASSVQGGQDTQYFGPGTRLTVL.

The chain combines TRBV11-2 with TRBJ2-5; the match to TRBD2 covers 8 bases. The CDR3 contains 14 residues. V dropped 3 bases and J dropped 1; count of bases not matched to a gene: 1. The germline gives CDR1 SGHAT, CDR2 FQNNGV. The DNA for the CDR3 is TGTGCCAGCAGCTTCCGGGGGGGCCAAGAGACCCAGTACTTC. Its protein is CASSFRGGQETQYF.

The J gene is TRBJ1-5, the V gene TRBV6-4; tentatively, D is TRBD1 (6 bases). This CDR3 is 13 amino acids long. The germline V and J ends were trimmed by 5 bases and 1 base, with 6 bases remaining between them. Germline V gene data show CDR1 as MRHNA and CDR2 as SNTAGT. CDR3 region: CASSTGSNQPQHF. CDR3 coding DNA: TGTGCCAGCAGTACAGGGAGCAATCAGCCCCAGCATTTT.